These T cell receptor beta chains were read from a single sample in a study of blood T cell repertoires in COVID-19. Clones were sequenced by immunoSEQ multiplex PCR, and TCRdb holds only the in-frame ones, with some missing. The sample has fewer than 70,000 clones; 86% are singletons. Sequenced material: peripheral blood. Source of these receptors: a woman aged 60 to 75 with acute or convalescent COVID-19. Each CDR3 is given with its conserved first and last residue. D genes are given only for firm matches. Only part of the rows carry a size: once, few, many, or a class if the clone is expanded.

clone size: -; J gene: TRBJ1-2; D gene: -; V gene: TRBV5-5; CDR3 protein: CASSLSTGLNYGYTF; CDR3 DNA: TGTGCCAGCAGCTTATCTACAGGGCTTAACTATGGCTACACCTTC
clone size: few; J gene: TRBJ2-3; D gene: -; V gene: TRBV4-1; CDR3 protein: CASSQARTSTDTQYF; CDR3 DNA: TGCGCCAGCAGCCAAGCCCGGACTAGCACAGATACGCAGTATTTT
clone size: -; J gene: TRBJ1-6; D gene: -; V gene: TRBV6-5; CDR3 protein: CASYSYNSPLHF; CDR3 DNA: TGTGCCAGCTACTCCTATAATTCACCCCTCCACTTT
clone size: few; J gene: TRBJ1-1; D gene: -; V gene: TRBV28; CDR3 protein: CASMDSLNTEAFF; CDR3 DNA: TGTGCAAGCATGGACAGCTTGAACACTGAAGCTTTCTTT
clone size: -; J gene: TRBJ2-3; D gene: -; V gene: TRBV30; CDR3 protein: CAWSVPVIDTQYF; CDR3 DNA: TGTGCCTGGAGTGTACCGGTGATAGATACGCAGTATTTT
clone size: -; J gene: TRBJ2-5; D gene: -; V gene: TRBV5-5; CDR3 protein: CASSSPSASETQYF; CDR3 DNA: TGTGCCAGCAGCTCGCCAAGCGCTTCAGAGACCCAGTACTTC
clone size: -; J gene: TRBJ1-2; D gene: -; V gene: TRBV5-1; CDR3 protein: CASSSGDSYGYTF; CDR3 DNA: TGCGCCAGCAGCTCTGGAGACAGCTATGGCTACACCTTC
clone size: -; J gene: TRBJ1-6; D gene: -; V gene: TRBV11-2; CDR3 protein: CASSRQPNNSPLHF; CDR3 DNA: TGTGCCAGCAGCCGACAGCCTAATAATTCACCCCTCCACTTT
clone size: -; J gene: TRBJ1-3; D gene: TRBD1; V gene: TRBV28; CDR3 protein: CASTPGQGTGNTIYF; CDR3 DNA: TGTGCCAGCACACCGGGACAGGGGACCGGAAACACCATATATTTT
clone size: -; J gene: TRBJ2-2; D gene: -; V gene: TRBV19; CDR3 protein: CASSIVGPRGTGNTGELFF; CDR3 DNA: TGTGCCAGTAGTATAGTCGGTCCTCGCGGGACCGGGAACACCGGGGAGCTGTTTTTT
clone size: -; J gene: TRBJ1-1; D gene: TRBD1; V gene: TRBV5-1; CDR3 protein: CASSLTGGVKNTEAFF; CDR3 DNA: TGCGCCAGCAGCTTAACAGGGGGCGTAAAAAACACTGAAGCTTTCTTT
clone size: -; J gene: TRBJ1-1; D gene: -; V gene: TRBV11-2; CDR3 protein: CASSLLRMNTEAFF; CDR3 DNA: TGTGCCAGCAGCTTACTGAGGATGAACACTGAAGCTTTCTTT
clone size: -; J gene: TRBJ2-3; D gene: TRBD2; V gene: TRBV24-1; CDR3 protein: CATSDLTSGGVDTQYF; CDR3 DNA: TGTGCCACCAGTGATTTAACTAGCGGGGGGGTAGATACGCAGTATTTT
clone size: -; J gene: TRBJ1-6; D gene: -; V gene: TRBV6-6; CDR3 protein: CASSPTLRGSSYNSPLHF; CDR3 DNA: TGTGCCAGCAGTCCCACCCTAAGGGGAAGCTCCTATAATTCACCCCTCCACTTT
clone size: -; J gene: TRBJ1-2; D gene: -; V gene: TRBV9; CDR3 protein: CASSVYNYGYTF; CDR3 DNA: TGTGCCAGCAGCGTCTATAACTATGGCTACACCTTC
clone size: -; J gene: TRBJ2-5; D gene: TRBD1; V gene: TRBV5-6; CDR3 protein: CASSATGTGVETQYF; CDR3 DNA: TGTGCCAGCAGTGCAACCGGGACAGGGGTAGAGACCCAGTACTTC
clone size: -; J gene: TRBJ1-1; D gene: TRBD1; V gene: TRBV7-9; CDR3 protein: CASSLRTGKIATEAFF; CDR3 DNA: TGTGCCAGCAGCCTCCGGACAGGGAAGATCGCGACTGAAGCTTTCTTT
clone size: -; J gene: TRBJ1-5; D gene: TRBD1; V gene: TRBV24-1; CDR3 protein: CATSDETGYQPQHF; CDR3 DNA: TGTGCCACCAGTGACGAGACAGGGTATCAGCCCCAGCATTTT
clone size: -; J gene: TRBJ1-2; D gene: -; V gene: TRBV24-1; CDR3 protein: CATSGPPGSYGYTF; CDR3 DNA: TGTGCCACCAGTGGGCCACCGGGAAGCTATGGCTACACCTTC
clone size: -; J gene: TRBJ1-2; D gene: TRBD1; V gene: TRBV28; CDR3 protein: CASSSVPGTGSVGYTF; CDR3 DNA: TGTGCCAGCAGTTCCGTACCCGGGACAGGGAGCGTTGGCTACACCTTC
clone size: -; J gene: TRBJ1-3; D gene: -; V gene: TRBV11-2; CDR3 protein: CASSPHRTSSGNTIYF; CDR3 DNA: TGTGCCAGCAGCCCCCACAGAACCTCCTCTGGAAACACCATATATTTT
clone size: -; J gene: TRBJ1-5; D gene: TRBD1; V gene: TRBV24-1; CDR3 protein: CATSDPRTGNQPQHF; CDR3 DNA: TGTGCCACCAGTGACCCCCGGACAGGGAATCAGCCCCAGCATTTT
clone size: -; J gene: TRBJ2-3; D gene: -; V gene: TRBV10-3; CDR3 protein: CAISEWGTSTDTQYF; CDR3 DNA: TGTGCCATCAGTGAGTGGGGGACTAGCACAGATACGCAGTATTTT
clone size: -; J gene: TRBJ1-6; D gene: -; V gene: TRBV7-9; CDR3 protein: CASSLDQGSSPLHF; CDR3 DNA: TGTGCCAGCAGCTTAGACCAGGGTTCATCACCCCTCCACTTT
clone size: -; J gene: TRBJ2-1; D gene: -; V gene: TRBV5-1; CDR3 protein: CASSAGVYNEQFF; CDR3 DNA: TGCGCCAGCAGCGCAGGGGTCTACAATGAGCAGTTCTTC
clone size: once; J gene: TRBJ2-3; D gene: -; V gene: TRBV5-6; CDR3 protein: CASSLVSVNTDTQYF; CDR3 DNA: TGTGCCAGCAGCTTGGTTAGCGTGAACACAGATACGCAGTATTTT
clone size: -; J gene: TRBJ1-5; D gene: -; V gene: TRBV7-2; CDR3 protein: CASSLSGGDQPQHF; CDR3 DNA: TGTGCCAGCAGCCTTTCGGGGGGGGATCAGCCCCAGCATTTT
clone size: -; J gene: TRBJ2-1; D gene: -; V gene: TRBV12-3/TRBV12-4; CDR3 protein: CASSINGQPSFF; CDR3 DNA: TGTGCCAGCAGTATAAATGGACAGCCAAGTTTCTTC
clone size: -; J gene: TRBJ2-7; D gene: -; V gene: TRBV11-3; CDR3 protein: CASSLDSGRAYEQYF; CDR3 DNA: TGTGCCAGCAGCTTAGATAGCGGCAGGGCCTACGAGCAGTACTTC
clone size: -; J gene: TRBJ2-1; D gene: TRBD2; V gene: TRBV7-8; CDR3 protein: CASSLVVPASGSSYNEQFF; CDR3 DNA: TGTGCCAGCAGCTTAGTGGTTCCGGCTAGCGGGAGCTCCTACAATGAGCAGTTCTTC
clone size: -; J gene: TRBJ2-7; D gene: TRBD2; V gene: TRBV27; CDR3 protein: CASSHPGLVYEQYF; CDR3 DNA: TGTGCCAGCAGTCACCCCGGACTAGTCTACGAGCAGTACTTC
clone size: -; J gene: TRBJ1-1; D gene: TRBD1; V gene: TRBV7-9; CDR3 protein: CASSPGGTGAKNTEAFF; CDR3 DNA: TGTGCCAGCAGCCCTGGGGGGACAGGGGCGAAGAACACTGAAGCTTTCTTT
clone size: -; J gene: TRBJ2-5; D gene: TRBD1; V gene: TRBV7-9; CDR3 protein: CASSTGQGASETQYF; CDR3 DNA: TGTGCCAGCAGCACCGGACAGGGGGCTTCGGAGACCCAGTACTTC
clone size: -; J gene: TRBJ2-3; D gene: -; V gene: TRBV5-5; CDR3 protein: CASSLYGQATSTDTQYF; CDR3 DNA: TGTGCCAGCAGCTTGTATGGGCAGGCCACTAGCACAGATACGCAGTATTTT
clone size: -; J gene: TRBJ1-2; D gene: -; V gene: TRBV3-1/TRBV3-2; CDR3 protein: CASSHYTNGYTF; CDR3 DNA: TGTGCCAGCAGCCACTATACTAATGGCTACACCTTC
clone size: -; J gene: TRBJ1-1; D gene: -; V gene: TRBV11-3; CDR3 protein: CASSLTRNTEAFF; CDR3 DNA: TGTGCCAGCAGCTTAACCAGGAACACTGAAGCTTTCTTT
clone size: -; J gene: TRBJ2-5; D gene: -; V gene: TRBV29-1; CDR3 protein: CSVPKRAGQETQYF; CDR3 DNA: TGCAGCGTCCCTAAGAGGGCAGGCCAAGAGACCCAGTACTTC
clone size: -; J gene: TRBJ1-2; D gene: TRBD1; V gene: TRBV9; CDR3 protein: CASSVGDRVNYGYTF; CDR3 DNA: TGTGCCAGCAGCGTAGGGGACAGGGTCAACTATGGCTACACCTTC
clone size: -; J gene: TRBJ1-5; D gene: -; V gene: TRBV6-5; CDR3 protein: CASTRDTNQPQHF; CDR3 DNA: TGTGCCAGCACCCGGGACACCAATCAGCCCCAGCATTTT
clone size: -; J gene: TRBJ1-2; D gene: -; V gene: TRBV2; CDR3 protein: CASNWDKANYGYTF; CDR3 DNA: TGTGCCAGCAATTGGGACAAGGCTAACTATGGCTACACCTTC
clone size: -; J gene: TRBJ1-2; D gene: -; V gene: TRBV6-6; CDR3 protein: CASSYGGGSNYGYTF; CDR3 DNA: TGTGCCAGCAGTTACGGGGGGGGATCGAACTATGGCTACACCTTC
clone size: -; J gene: TRBJ1-5; D gene: -; V gene: TRBV5-1; CDR3 protein: CASSLGQPNQPQHF; CDR3 DNA: TGCGCCAGCAGCTTGGGACAGCCTAATCAGCCCCAGCATTTT
clone size: -; J gene: TRBJ1-2; D gene: -; V gene: TRBV12-3/TRBV12-4; CDR3 protein: CASSRRTVDGYTF; CDR3 DNA: TGTGCCAGCAGTAGACGGACAGTGGATGGCTACACCTTC
clone size: -; J gene: TRBJ2-2; D gene: -; V gene: TRBV5-3; CDR3 protein: CARSSLCRPGELFF; CDR3 DNA: TGTGCCAGAAGCTCTCTCTGCAGGCCCGGGGAGCTGTTTTTT
clone size: -; J gene: TRBJ1-1; D gene: -; V gene: TRBV14; CDR3 protein: CASSQVANTEAFF; CDR3 DNA: TGTGCCAGCAGCCAAGTGGCAAACACTGAAGCTTTCTTT
clone size: once; J gene: TRBJ2-1; D gene: -; V gene: TRBV6-5; CDR3 protein: CASSYGTVSYNEQFF; CDR3 DNA: TGTGCCAGCAGTTACGGGACTGTATCCTACAATGAGCAGTTCTTC
clone size: -; J gene: TRBJ2-7; D gene: TRBD1; V gene: TRBV14; CDR3 protein: CASSQRTGYRGTGEQYF; CDR3 DNA: TGTGCCAGCAGCCAAAGAACCGGGTACAGGGGAACGGGGGAGCAGTACTTC
clone size: -; J gene: TRBJ1-3; D gene: -; V gene: TRBV6-5; CDR3 protein: CASSSDIAGNTIYF; CDR3 DNA: TGTGCCAGCAGTTCAGACATTGCTGGAAACACCATATATTTT
clone size: -; J gene: TRBJ2-1; D gene: -; V gene: TRBV3-1/TRBV3-2; CDR3 protein: CASAPQGWNEQFF; CDR3 DNA: TGTGCCAGCGCCCCCCAGGGGTGGAATGAGCAGTTCTTC
clone size: -; J gene: TRBJ2-5; D gene: TRBD1; V gene: TRBV5-1; CDR3 protein: CASTLGGTAQETQYF; CDR3 DNA: TGCGCCAGCACCCTGGGTGGGACAGCTCAAGAGACCCAGTACTTC
clone size: -; J gene: TRBJ2-2; D gene: TRBD1; V gene: TRBV5-1; CDR3 protein: CASSLVGTANTGELFF; CDR3 DNA: TGCGCCAGCAGCTTGGTAGGGACAGCGAACACCGGGGAGCTGTTTTTT
clone size: -; J gene: TRBJ1-5; D gene: -; V gene: TRBV18; CDR3 protein: CASSATGPAQPQHF; CDR3 DNA: TGTGCCAGCTCAGCAACAGGGCCGGCTCAGCCCCAGCATTTT
clone size: -; J gene: TRBJ1-6; D gene: TRBD1; V gene: TRBV30; CDR3 protein: CAWQGAYNSPLHF; CDR3 DNA: TGTGCCTGGCAGGGGGCATATAATTCACCCCTCCACTTT